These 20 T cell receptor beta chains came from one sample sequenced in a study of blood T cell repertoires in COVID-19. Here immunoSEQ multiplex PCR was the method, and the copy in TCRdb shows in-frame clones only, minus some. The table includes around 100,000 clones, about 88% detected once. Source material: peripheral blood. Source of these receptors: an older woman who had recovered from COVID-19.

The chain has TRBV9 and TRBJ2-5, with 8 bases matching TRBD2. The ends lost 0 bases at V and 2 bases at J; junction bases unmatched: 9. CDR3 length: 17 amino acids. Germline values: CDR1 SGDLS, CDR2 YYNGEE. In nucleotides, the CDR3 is TGTGCCAGCAGCGTAGGGGTGGGAACTAGCGGTCAAGAGACCCAGTACTTC. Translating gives CASSVGVGTSGQETQYF. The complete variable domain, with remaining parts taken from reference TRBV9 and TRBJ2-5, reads DSGVTQTPKHLITATGQRVTLRCSPRSGDLSVYWYQQSLDQGLQFLIQYYNGEERAKGNILERFSAQQFPDLHSELNLSSLELGDSALYFCASSVGVGTSGQETQYFGPGTRLLVL.

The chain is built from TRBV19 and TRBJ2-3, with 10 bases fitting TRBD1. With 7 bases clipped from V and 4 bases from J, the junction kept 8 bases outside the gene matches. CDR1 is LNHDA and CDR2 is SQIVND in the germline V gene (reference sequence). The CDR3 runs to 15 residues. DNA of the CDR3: TGTGCCAGTACCGAGGTGGGACAGGGGCCAGATACGCAGTATTTT. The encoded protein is CASTEVGQGPDTQYF. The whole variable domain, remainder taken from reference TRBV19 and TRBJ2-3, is DGGITQSPKYLFRKEGQNVTLSCEQNLNHDAMYWYRQDPGQGLRLIYYSQIVNDFQKGDIAEGYSVSREKKESFPLTVTSAQKNPTAFYLCASTEVGQGPDTQYFGPGTRLTVL.

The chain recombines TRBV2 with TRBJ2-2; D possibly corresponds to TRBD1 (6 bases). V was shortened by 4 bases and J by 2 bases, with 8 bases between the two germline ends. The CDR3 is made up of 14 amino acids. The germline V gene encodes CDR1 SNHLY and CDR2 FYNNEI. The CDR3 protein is CASSGTVNTGELFF. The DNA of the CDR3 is TGTGCCAGCAGTGGGACAGTAAACACCGGGGAGCTGTTTTTT.

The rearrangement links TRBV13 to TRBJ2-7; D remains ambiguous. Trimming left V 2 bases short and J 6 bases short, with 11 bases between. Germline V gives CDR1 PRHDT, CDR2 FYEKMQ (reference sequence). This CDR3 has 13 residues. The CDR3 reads CASSLQVVREQYF. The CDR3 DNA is TGTGCCAGCAGCTTACAGGTAGTACGCGAGCAGTACTTC.

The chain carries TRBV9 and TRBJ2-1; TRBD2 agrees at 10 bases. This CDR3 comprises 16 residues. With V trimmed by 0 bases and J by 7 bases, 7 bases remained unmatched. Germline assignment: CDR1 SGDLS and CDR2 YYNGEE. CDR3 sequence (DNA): TGTGCCAGCAGCGTAGGAAGCGGGGGGGCCCGGAATGAGCAGTTCTTC. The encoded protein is CASSVGSGGARNEQFF. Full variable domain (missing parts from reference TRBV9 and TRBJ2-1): DSGVTQTPKHLITATGQRVTLRCSPRSGDLSVYWYQQSLDQGLQFLIQYYNGEERAKGNILERFSAQQFPDLHSELNLSSLELGDSALYFCASSVGSGGARNEQFFGPGTRLTVL.

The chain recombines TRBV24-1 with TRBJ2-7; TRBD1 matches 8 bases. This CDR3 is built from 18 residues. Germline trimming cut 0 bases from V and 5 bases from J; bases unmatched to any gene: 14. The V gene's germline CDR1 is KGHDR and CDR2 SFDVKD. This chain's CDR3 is CATSDLRRVGDRYHEQYF. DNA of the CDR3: TGTGCCACCAGTGATTTGAGGAGGGTGGGGGACAGGTATCACGAGCAGTACTTC.

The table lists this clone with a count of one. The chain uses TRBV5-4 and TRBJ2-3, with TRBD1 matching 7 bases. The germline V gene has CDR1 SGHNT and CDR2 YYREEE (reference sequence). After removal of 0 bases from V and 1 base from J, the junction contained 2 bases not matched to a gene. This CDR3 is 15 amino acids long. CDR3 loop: CASSLAGQGTDTQYF. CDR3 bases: TGTGCCAGCAGCTTGGCCGGACAGGGCACAGATACGCAGTATTTT. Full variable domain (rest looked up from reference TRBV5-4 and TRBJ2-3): ETGVTQSPTHLIKTRGQQVTLRCSSQSGHNTVSWYQQALGQGPQFIFQYYREEENGRGNFPPRFSGLQFPNYSSELNVNALELDDSALYLCASSLAGQGTDTQYFGPGTRLTVL.

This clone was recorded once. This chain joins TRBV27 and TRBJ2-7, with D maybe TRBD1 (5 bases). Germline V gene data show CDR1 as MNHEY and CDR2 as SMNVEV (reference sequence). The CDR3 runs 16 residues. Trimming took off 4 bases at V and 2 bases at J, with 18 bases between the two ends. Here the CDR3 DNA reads TGTGCCAGCAGTTCCCCCTCAGGGCAGGGCACCTACGAGCAGTACTTC. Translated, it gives CASSSPSGQGTYEQYF.

The CDR3 is CASSASGGAGSYNEQFF. As DNA, the CDR3 is TGTGCCAGCAGTGCTAGCGGGGGGGCCGGGTCCTACAATGAGCAGTTCTTC. This chain uses TRBV6-4 with TRBJ2-1; 12 bases fit TRBD2. The V and J ends lost 4 bases and 1 base, in that order; junction bases with no gene match: 5. Looked up from germline, CDR1 is MRHNA and CDR2 is SNTAGT. The CDR3 loop spans 17 amino acids.

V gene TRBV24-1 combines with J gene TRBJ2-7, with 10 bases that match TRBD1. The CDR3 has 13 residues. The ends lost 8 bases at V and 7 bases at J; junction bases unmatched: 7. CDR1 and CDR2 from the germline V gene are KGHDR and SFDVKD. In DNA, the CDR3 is TGTGCCACCAATGACAGGGGGCCGGAGGAGCAGTACTTC. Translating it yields CATNDRGPEEQYF.

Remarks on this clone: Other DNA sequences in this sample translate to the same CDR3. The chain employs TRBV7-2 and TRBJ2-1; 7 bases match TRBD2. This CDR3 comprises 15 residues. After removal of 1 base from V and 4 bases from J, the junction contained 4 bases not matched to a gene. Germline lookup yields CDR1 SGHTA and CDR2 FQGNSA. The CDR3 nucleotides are TGTGCCAGCAGCTTAGGGCGGGGGATTTACAATGAGCAGTTCTTC. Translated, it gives CASSLGRGIYNEQFF.

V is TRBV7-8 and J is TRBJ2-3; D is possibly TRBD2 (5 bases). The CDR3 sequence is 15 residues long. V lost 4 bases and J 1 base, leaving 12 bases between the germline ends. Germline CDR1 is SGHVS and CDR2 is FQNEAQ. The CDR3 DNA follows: TGTGCCAGCAGCTCCCGGGAACGAGGCACAGATACGCAGTATTTT. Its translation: CASSSRERGTDTQYF.

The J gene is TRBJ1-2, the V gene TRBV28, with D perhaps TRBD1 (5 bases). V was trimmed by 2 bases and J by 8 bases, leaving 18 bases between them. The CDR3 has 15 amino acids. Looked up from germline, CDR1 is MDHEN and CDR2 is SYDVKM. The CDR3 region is CASSLVGGYMWGYTF. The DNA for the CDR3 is TGTGCCAGCAGTTTAGTGGGGGGTTATATGTGGGGCTACACCTTC.

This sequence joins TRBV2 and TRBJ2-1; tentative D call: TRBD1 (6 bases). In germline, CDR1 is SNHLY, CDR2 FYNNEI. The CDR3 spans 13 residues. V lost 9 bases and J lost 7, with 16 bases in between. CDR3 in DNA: TGTGCCAGTCTCCTTACCAGGGGAAATGAGCAGTTCTTC. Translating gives CASLLTRGNEQFF.

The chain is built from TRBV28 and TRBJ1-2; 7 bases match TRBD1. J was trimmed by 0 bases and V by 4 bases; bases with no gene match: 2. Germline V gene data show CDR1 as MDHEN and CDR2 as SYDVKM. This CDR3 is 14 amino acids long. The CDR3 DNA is TGTGCCAGCAGTTCACAGGGGACTAACTATGGCTACACCTTC. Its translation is CASSSQGTNYGYTF.

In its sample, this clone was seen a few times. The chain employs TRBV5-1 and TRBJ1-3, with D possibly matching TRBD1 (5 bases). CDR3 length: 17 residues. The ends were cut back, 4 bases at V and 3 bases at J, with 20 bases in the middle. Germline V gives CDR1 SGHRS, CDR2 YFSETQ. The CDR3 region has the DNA TGCGCCAGCAGCCCCGGGAGGGGTTCGGTCGATGGAAACACCATATATTTT. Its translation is CASSPGRGSVDGNTIYF.

As DNA, the CDR3 is TGTGCCAGCAGCTTAGGCGGGGGGGTCTACAATGAGCAGTTCTTC. Translating it yields CASSLGGGVYNEQFF. V gene TRBV5-5 combines with J gene TRBJ2-1, with 9 positions matching TRBD2. The length of the CDR3 is 15 residues. The V and J ends lost 2 bases and 3 bases, in that order; junction bases with no gene match: 3. Per germline, CDR1 SGHKS and CDR2 YYEKEE (reference sequence).

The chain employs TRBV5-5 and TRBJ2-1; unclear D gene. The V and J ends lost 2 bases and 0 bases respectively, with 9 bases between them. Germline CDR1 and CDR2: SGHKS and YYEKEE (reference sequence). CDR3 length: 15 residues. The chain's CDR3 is CASSFGLSSYNEQFF. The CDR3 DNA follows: TGTGCCAGCAGCTTTGGCCTCAGCTCCTACAATGAGCAGTTCTTC.

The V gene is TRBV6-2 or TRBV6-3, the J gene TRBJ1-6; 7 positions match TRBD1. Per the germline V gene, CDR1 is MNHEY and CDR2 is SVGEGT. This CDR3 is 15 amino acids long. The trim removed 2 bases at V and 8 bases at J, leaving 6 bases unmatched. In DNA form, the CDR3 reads TGTGCCAGCAGTTACGGAGGGACAGCCTATTCACCCCTCCACTTT. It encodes CASSYGGTAYSPLHF.

The chain's CDR3 is CSVRLAPNTGELFF. CDR3 coding DNA: TGCAGCGTTAGACTAGCGCCGAACACCGGGGAGCTGTTTTTT. The gene calls are TRBV29-1 and TRBJ2-2; 8 nucleotides line up with TRBD2. J lost 0 bases, V lost 5 bases, and 2 bases had no gene match. The CDR3 is 14 amino acids. CDR1 and CDR2 from the germline V gene are SQVTM and ANQGSEA.